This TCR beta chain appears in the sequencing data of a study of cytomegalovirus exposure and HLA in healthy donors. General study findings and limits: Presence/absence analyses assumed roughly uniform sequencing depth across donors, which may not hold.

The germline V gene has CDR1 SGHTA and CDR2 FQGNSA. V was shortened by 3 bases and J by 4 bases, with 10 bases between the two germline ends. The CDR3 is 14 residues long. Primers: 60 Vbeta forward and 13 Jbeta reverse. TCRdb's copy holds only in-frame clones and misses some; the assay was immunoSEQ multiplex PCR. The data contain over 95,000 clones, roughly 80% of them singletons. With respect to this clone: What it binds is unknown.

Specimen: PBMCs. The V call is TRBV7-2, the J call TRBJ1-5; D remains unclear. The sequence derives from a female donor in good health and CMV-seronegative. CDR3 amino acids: CASSLAAGNQPQHF. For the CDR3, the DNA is TGTGCCAGCAGCTTGGCAGCGGGAAATCAGCCCCAGCATTTT.